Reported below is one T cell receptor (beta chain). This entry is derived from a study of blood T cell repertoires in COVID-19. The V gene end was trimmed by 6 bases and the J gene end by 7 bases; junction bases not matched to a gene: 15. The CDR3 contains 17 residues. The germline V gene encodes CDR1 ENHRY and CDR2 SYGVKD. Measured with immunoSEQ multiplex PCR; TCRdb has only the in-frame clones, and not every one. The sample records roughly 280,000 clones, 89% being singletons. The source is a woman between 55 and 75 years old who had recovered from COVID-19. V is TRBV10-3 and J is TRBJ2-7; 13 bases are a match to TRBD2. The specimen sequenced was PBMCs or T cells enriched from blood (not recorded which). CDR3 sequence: CAIRLGTSGALAGEQYF. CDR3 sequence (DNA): TGTGCCATCAGACTCGGGACTAGCGGGGCCCTGGCGGGTGAGCAGTACTTC.